The entry below describes one T cell receptor beta chain. Antigen specificity is unknown. This sample is part of a study of T cells after yellow fever vaccination. Generation of TCR cDNA used 5'RACE template switching (which added a universal primer site and UMIs). In TCRdb, the 5' RACE reads were re-called with MiXCR into one record per CDR3 protein. The table has about 170,000 distinct CDR3 sequences, 11% seen once. Whole-study results and caveats: Abundant contaminating clonotypes from the bulk population could appear in FACS-sorted repertoires. Reappearance after the booster was observed for most primary-vaccination clones (about 96% CD4, over 70% CD8).

The CDR3 length is 17 residues. Germline CDR1 is SGHAT and CDR2 is FQDESV (reference sequence). V was clipped by 1 base and J by 7 bases, with 19 bases between them. The chain is built from TRBV11-1 and TRBJ2-2; D may be TRBD1 (5 bases). The sequence was collected from a man aged 18 to 29 who received the YFV17D yellow fever vaccine. Material: CD8+ T cells sorted from PBMCs, obtained 15 days after the yellow fever booster vaccination. Here the CDR3 DNA reads TGTGCCAGCAGCTTAGACCAGGGCAGCGTAACAGTCGGGGAGCTGTTTTTT. This encodes CASSLDQGSVTVGELFF.